A single sample gave rise to the 23 T cell receptor beta chains below, sequenced in a study of blood T cells in healthy people across ages. The second PCR ran roughly 6 to 12 cycles with a sample-barcoded 5' primer and J-beta primers. A single record per CDR3 protein comes from TCRdb applying MiXCR to the 5' RACE reads. The profile shows roughly 1,500,000 distinct CDR3 sequences, about 31% of them singletons. Sequenced sample: blood. The receptors shown here come from a woman aged 30 to 39 in good health.

This clonotype appeared a few times. The chain employs TRBV14 and TRBJ2-5; 8 bases match TRBD2. Germline CDR1 SGHDN, CDR2 FVKESK. The length of the CDR3 is 15 residues. V shed 1 base and J 7 bases; nucleotides not matched to a gene: 8. The CDR3 DNA is TGTGCCAGCAGCCAAGGACTGGCGGGGGGACGGACCCAGTACTTC. Amino acids: CASSQGLAGGRTQYF.

This sequence joins TRBV27 and TRBJ1-5; D might be TRBD1 (5 bases). This CDR3 comprises 15 residues. Germline V CDR1 and CDR2: MNHEY, SMNVEV (reference sequence). V lost 7 bases, J lost 0 bases, and 13 bases lay in between. CDR3 DNA sequence: TGTGCCAGCACCTCTTCGGGGGTTAGCAATCAGCCCCAGCATTTT. Protein: CASTSSGVSNQPQHF.

V gene TRBV20-1 combines with J gene TRBJ2-3, with D possibly matching TRBD2 (6 bases). Per germline, CDR1 DFQATT and CDR2 SNEGSKA (reference sequence). Trimming pared 2 bases from V and 2 bases from J, leaving 8 bases between. This CDR3 is 13 amino acids long. The CDR3 protein is CSARLASTDTQYF. Here the CDR3 DNA reads TGCAGTGCTAGACTAGCGTCCACAGATACGCAGTATTTT.

The CDR3 spells CASSQEWLDGQYF. The CDR3 coding sequence is TGTGCCAGCAGCCAAGAATGGCTTGACGGGCAGTACTTC. The chain is built from TRBV4-2 and TRBJ2-4; D not certain. Trimming pared 0 bases from V and 13 bases from J, leaving 13 bases between. The CDR3 totals 13 residues. The germline CDR1 and CDR2 sequences are LGHNA and YNFKEQ.

V is TRBV7-9 and J is TRBJ1-4, with D perhaps matching TRBD1 (5 bases). The CDR3 loop spans 14 amino acids. CDR1 is SEHNR, CDR2 FQNEAQ, per germline (reference sequence). The V gene lost 3 bases and the J gene lost 7 bases, with 12 bases spanning the gap. This CDR3 reads CASSFRTSGEKLFF. DNA for the CDR3: TGTGCCAGCAGCTTCAGGACATCAGGTGAAAAACTGTTTTTT. The full variable domain, its missing parts supplied by reference TRBV7-9 and TRBJ1-4, is DTGVSQNPRHKITKRGQNVTFRCDPISEHNRLYWYRQTLGQGPEFLTYFQNEAQLEKSRLLSDRFSAERPKGSFSTLEIQRTEQGDSAMYLCASSFRTSGEKLFFGSGTQLSVL.

The sample holds a few counts of this clonotype. The chain recombines TRBV9 with TRBJ2-5; the D gene is possibly TRBD2 (6 bases). The ends were cut back, 2 bases at V and 5 bases at J, with 16 bases in the middle. Germline V lookup: CDR1 SGDLS, CDR2 YYNGEE. This CDR3 is built from 15 residues. In nucleotides, the CDR3 is TGTGCCAGCAGCGTTAGCACGGGAGTAAGGGAGACCCAGTACTTC. It is translated as CASSVSTGVRETQYF.

This clonotype was observed once. The rearrangement uses TRBV28 and TRBJ1-1, with no clear D. The V gene lost 5 bases and the J gene lost 5 bases, with 9 bases spanning the gap. Germline CDR1 and CDR2: MDHEN and SYDVKM. The CDR3 is made up of 12 amino acids. The CDR3 spells CASSQQRTEAFF. Here the CDR3 DNA reads TGTGCCAGCAGTCAACAGAGGACTGAAGCTTTCTTT.

This clonotype was detected only a few times. The chain couples TRBV28 to TRBJ2-7; D is undetermined. Germline CDR1 is MDHEN and CDR2 is SYDVKM. CDR3 length: 14 amino acids. V was trimmed by 6 bases and J by 6 bases, leaving 18 bases between them. Here the CDR3 reads CASSHPGRATEQYF. For the CDR3, the DNA is TGTGCCAGCAGCCACCCGGGCCGCGCCACCGAGCAGTACTTC.

This clonotype has more than one count but fewer than ten. This chain links TRBV7-8 with TRBJ1-1; TRBD1 might be the D (6 bases). The CDR3 is made up of 15 amino acids. V was shortened by 4 bases and J by 1 base, with 13 bases between the two germline ends. Germline CDR1 reads SGHVS; CDR2 reads FQNEAQ. Written as DNA, the CDR3 is TGTGCCAGCAGCTCGCCGGGACACAGGAACACTGAAGCTTTCTTT. It codes for CASSSPGHRNTEAFF.

This rearrangement joins TRBV29-1 to TRBJ1-2; 7 positions agree with TRBD1. Germline CDR1 reads SQVTM; CDR2 reads ANQGSEA. This CDR3 has 11 amino acids. The V and J ends lost 6 bases and 7 bases, in that order; junction bases with no gene match: 5. CDR3 residues: CSVGDSPGYTF. In DNA form, the CDR3 reads TGCAGCGTGGGGGACAGCCCTGGCTACACCTTC.

This clonotype has only a few counts. The rearrangement joins TRBV27 to TRBJ2-7; 7 bases fit TRBD1. The CDR3 totals 14 residues. J was trimmed by 4 bases and V by 3 bases; bases with no gene match: 6. CDR1 and CDR2 (germline): MNHEY, SMNVEV (reference sequence). CDR3 sequence reads: CASSFGDRVYEQYF. The CDR3 DNA is TGTGCCAGCAGTTTCGGCGACAGGGTGTACGAGCAGTACTTC.

Note on this clonotype: A clone one base away is much larger, so this may be a read error. The chain employs TRBV4-2 and TRBJ2-7; D may be TRBD1 (5 bases). Trimming removed 1 base from V and 5 bases from J, with 9 bases in between. Germline V gives CDR1 LGHNA, CDR2 YNFKEQ. This CDR3 has 13 amino acids. The CDR3 DNA reads TGTGCCAGCAGCCAAGCTGCAGGGAACGAGCAGTACTTC. It yields the protein CASSQAAGNEQYF.

The gene calls are TRBV29-1 and TRBJ2-2; 10 positions match TRBD2. The CDR3 sequence is 16 residues long. Germline V CDR1 and CDR2: SQVTM, ANQGSEA. Trimming removed 4 bases from V and 0 bases from J; junction bases left unmatched: 5. CDR3 coding DNA: TGCAGCGTTGTTCTAGCGGGAGTGGCGAACACCGGGGAGCTGTTTTTT. Protein sequence: CSVVLAGVANTGELFF.

The genes are TRBV20-1 and TRBJ2-3; 10 bases are shared with TRBD2. J gave up 0 bases and V 3 bases, and 6 bases lay outside the gene matches. The germline V gene has CDR1 DFQATT and CDR2 SNEGSKA (reference sequence). CDR3 length equals 16 residues. The CDR3 sequence is CSASTYSGGSTDTQYF. The DNA for the CDR3 is TGCAGTGCTAGCACGTATAGCGGGGGGAGCACAGATACGCAGTATTTT.

J is TRBJ1-5 and V is TRBV29-1; no reliable D call. Trimming stripped 4 bases from V and 6 bases from J, with 13 bases between. CDR1 is SQVTM, CDR2 ANQGSEA, per germline. CDR3 length: 13 residues. The chain's CDR3 is CSVVAGGGQPQHF. DNA for the CDR3: TGCAGCGTTGTGGCAGGTGGAGGTCAGCCCCAGCATTTT.

The chain links TRBV3-1 to TRBJ2-1; perhaps TRBD2 as D (7 bases). The germline CDR1 and CDR2 sequences are LGHDT and YNNKEL (reference sequence). V was pared by 4 bases and J by 7 bases, with 20 bases between. The CDR3 sequence is 16 residues long. CDR3 protein: CASSLDPGAGDNEQFF. CDR3 coding DNA: TGTGCCAGCAGCCTAGACCCGGGGGCGGGAGATAATGAGCAGTTCTTC.

J is TRBJ2-6 and V is TRBV18; maybe TRBD1 (5 bases). The germline V gene has CDR1 KGHSH and CDR2 LQKENI. Between the trimmed V and J ends, which lost 4 bases and 0 bases, there was a span of 10 bases. There are 16 residues in the CDR3. The CDR3 region has the DNA TGTGCCAGCTCACTTGAACAGGTCTCTGGGGCCAACGTCCTGACTTTC. This gives the protein CASSLEQVSGANVLTF.

This clonotype was picked up many times. The genes are TRBV6-4 and TRBJ2-1; 14 bases match TRBD2. The germline gives CDR1 MRHNA, CDR2 SNTAGT. CDR3 size: 14 residues. The trim removed 4 bases at V and 8 bases at J, leaving 1 base unmatched. The CDR3 nucleotides read TGTGCCAGCAGTGCGGGACTAGCGGGGGATGAGCAGTTCTTC. As protein: CASSAGLAGDEQFF.

Details on this clonotype: At one of its ends the junction is not consistent with the germline gene, which may arise from a read error. The rearrangement uses TRBV5-1 and TRBJ2-6; tentatively, D is TRBD2 (6 bases). The CDR3 is 14 amino acids. Germline CDR1 is SGHRS and CDR2 is YFSETQ. The CDR3: CASKEGTGANVRTF. The CDR3 coding sequence is TGCGCCAGCAAAGAGGGGACTGGGGCCAACGTCCGGACTTTC.

This clonotype was observed a handful of times. The J gene is TRBJ2-7, the V gene TRBV4-1; 7 nucleotides agree with TRBD1. J was trimmed by 6 bases and V by 1 base; bases with no gene match: 6. Germline CDR1 reads MGHRA; CDR2 reads YSYEKL. This CDR3 spans 14 amino acids. CDR3 in amino acids: CASSQVETGSEQYF. CDR3 nucleotides: TGCGCCAGCAGCCAAGTGGAGACAGGGAGCGAGCAGTACTTC.

This chain joins TRBV7-9 and TRBJ2-3, with TRBD1 matching over 9 bases. This CDR3 has 16 residues. Germline CDR1 is SEHNR and CDR2 is FQNEAQ (reference sequence). The ends lost 5 bases at V and 2 bases at J; junction bases unmatched: 8. The CDR3 here is CASSPPGTGTTDTQYF. The DNA for the CDR3 is TGTGCCAGCAGCCCCCCCGGGACAGGGACCACAGATACGCAGTATTTT.

The chain uses TRBV7-8 and TRBJ2-1; 11 bases are a match to TRBD2. The CDR3 extends over 17 amino acids. The V segment lost 5 bases and the J segment 8 bases; nucleotides outside the gene matches: 14. The germline gives CDR1 SGHVS, CDR2 FQNEAQ. Here the CDR3 DNA reads TGTGCCAGCAGCCCTAGGGCGGCTAGCGGGAGGCGGGATGAGCAGTTCTTC. Translating gives CASSPRAASGRRDEQFF. The entire variable domain, with the rest obtained from reference TRBV7-8 and TRBJ2-1, is as follows: GAGVSQSPRYKVAKRGQDVALRCDPISGHVSLFWYQQALGQGPEFLTYFQNEAQLDKSGLPSDRFFAERPEGSVSTLKIQRTQQEDSAVYLCASSPRAASGRRDEQFFGPGTRLTVL.

V gene TRBV2 combines with J gene TRBJ2-7; no reliable D call. The germline V gene encodes CDR1 SNHLY and CDR2 FYNNEI. With 4 bases removed from V and 4 bases from J, the gap between germline ends came to 14 bases. The CDR3 is made up of 14 amino acids. The CDR3 protein is CASSAGQYEYEQYF. The CDR3 DNA sequence: TGTGCCAGCAGTGCAGGCCAGTATGAATACGAGCAGTACTTC.